The entry that follows covers one TCR beta chain sequence. Antigen unknown. This record comes from a study of shared clonotypes between healthy human individuals. About the study: For every donor, three CD4 naive, three CD4 memory, two CD8 naive and one CD8 memory plates were used. Study findings and constraints: Memory subsets generally showed lower estimated richness than naive subsets.

For sorted subsets, 150 to 200 ng DNA per replicate equaled 30,000 or so T cell genomes. In the original processing: ImmunoSEQ junction-only sequences lacked quality scores, so their filtering differed. Profiled with immunoSEQ multiplex PCR; TCRdb holds only in-frame clones, not every one. That table furnishes V, J and clone size, whereas the DNA furnished D and trimming. This sample carries 2 million to 3 million clones, more than 85% of them seen once, and the ten largest clones take 0.35% to 0.45%. V was trimmed by 5 bases and J by 5 bases, leaving 15 bases between them. This CDR3 has 14 amino acids. Looked up from germline, CDR1 is SGHTA and CDR2 is FQGNSA.

The chain joins TRBV7-2 to TRBJ2-5; D is possibly TRBD2 (5 bases). What was sequenced was naive CD4+ T cells from PBMCs. Subset denoted: CD45RA+ positively selected. The clonotype originates from a young man in good health. Some clones in this sample may be carry-over from other donors' samples. The CDR3 sequence: CASSARRQRETQYF. The CDR3 DNA follows: TGTGCCAGCAGCGCCCGGAGGCAGAGGGAGACCCAGTACTTC.